The source of this T cell receptor beta chain is a study of OX40 agonist ivuxolimab in advanced cancers. Whole-study context: Recorded diagnoses for dose-escalation patients were hepatocellular carcinoma, melanoma, renal cell or head and neck cancer. Participants, approximately 80% male, averaged about 59 years of age, ranging from roughly 23 to 80.

V was trimmed by 9 bases and J by 3 bases, leaving 14 bases between them. CDR1 and CDR2 from the germline V gene are MDHEN and SYDVKM. The CDR3 has 13 amino acids. Repertoires were generated with immunoSEQ multiplex PCR, while TCRdb's copy carries only in-frame clones and drops some. The table shows about 69,000 clones, with over 75% occurring only once. The sequence derives from an adult with an advanced solid tumor such as melanoma, head and neck, liver or kidney cancer. The material sequenced was CD4+ or CD8+ T cells sorted from blood, taken in a trial of the OX40 agonist ivuxolimab. V is TRBV28 and J is TRBJ1-1; D is unclear. This chain's CDR3 is CASYGLFDTEAFF. DNA of the CDR3: TGTGCCAGTTATGGGCTATTTGACACTGAAGCTTTCTTT. The full variable domain, with the rest looked up from reference TRBV28 and TRBJ1-1, is DVKVTQSSRYLVKRTGEKVFLECVQDMDHENMFWYRQDPGLGLRLIYFSYDVKMKEKGDIPEGYSVSREKKERFSLILESASTNQTSMYLCASYGLFDTEAFFGQGTRLTVV.